One and the same sample provided the 21 T cell receptor beta chains below, sequenced in a study of control samples from healthy donors and cancer patients. The table came from immunoSEQ multiplex PCR; TCRdb's copy has only in-frame clones and leaves some out. The sample holds some 110,000 clones, 83% seen once. The specimen sequenced was blood. The receptors originated from a woman aged 45-59 years in good health.

The rearrangement joins TRBV5-1 to TRBJ1-1; TRBD1 aligns across 7 bases. Trimming removed 5 bases from V and 5 bases from J; junction bases left unmatched: 6. The length of the CDR3 is 13 residues. Germline-derived CDR1 and CDR2 are SGHRS and YFSETQ. The CDR3 DNA follows: TGCGCCAGCAGGACAGGGTTTGGGACTGAAGCTTTCTTT. It yields the protein CASRTGFGTEAFF.

This chain links TRBV7-2 with TRBJ2-7; 7 bases fit TRBD1. V dropped 6 bases and J dropped 4; count of bases not matched to a gene: 6. This CDR3 is built from 13 residues. From germline, CDR1 is SGHTA and CDR2 FQGNSA. CDR3 in amino acids: CASSSNRGYEQYF. The CDR3, as DNA: TGTGCCAGCAGTTCTAACAGGGGATACGAGCAGTACTTC.

The J gene is TRBJ1-6, the V gene TRBV10-3; the D gene is possibly TRBD1 (5 bases). The V end lost 4 bases, the J end lost 9 bases, and 10 bases lay between the germline ends. Germline CDR1 reads ENHRY; CDR2 reads SYGVKD. The CDR3 length is 13 residues. CDR3 region: CAISAEGFSPLHF. The CDR3 DNA reads TGTGCCATCAGTGCTGAGGGGTTTTCACCCCTCCACTTT.

The chain recombines TRBV29-1 with TRBJ1-1; 8 nucleotides line up with TRBD1. The ends lost 6 bases at V and 1 base at J; junction bases unmatched: 7. The germline V gene has CDR1 SQVTM and CDR2 ANQGSEA. The length of the CDR3 is 14 residues. The DNA for the CDR3 is TGCAGCGTCCGGACAGGGTCAGCGAACACTGAAGCTTTCTTT. It specifies CSVRTGSANTEAFF.

The V and J genes are TRBV5-8 and TRBJ2-1; TRBD2 is a possible D gene (5 bases). The CDR3 has 13 residues. The germline gives CDR1 SGHTS, CDR2 YDEGEE. Trimming took 2 bases from V and 5 from J, leaving 8 bases between them. The CDR3 region is CASSLTGNNEQFF. The DNA for the CDR3 is TGTGCCAGCAGCTTAACGGGGAACAATGAGCAGTTCTTC.

In this sample, this clone turned up a few times. V is TRBV27 and J is TRBJ2-7; 9 bases align to TRBD1. Germline CDR1 reads MNHEY; CDR2 reads SMNVEV (reference sequence). The CDR3 extends over 15 amino acids. With 5 bases clipped from V and 0 bases from J, the junction kept 5 bases outside the gene matches. In DNA form, the CDR3 reads TGTGCCAGCAGTCCTGGGGACAGGGTCTCCTACGAGCAGTACTTC. It is translated as CASSPGDRVSYEQYF.

CDR3 DNA: TGTGCCAGCAGCCTATGGGACAGGGGGACCTACGAGCAGTACTTC. Residues: CASSLWDRGTYEQYF. The chain has TRBV5-5 and TRBJ2-7, with 11 bases that match TRBD1. This CDR3 contains 15 residues. J lost 2 bases, V lost 4 bases, and 5 bases had no gene match. Germline assignment: CDR1 SGHKS and CDR2 YYEKEE (reference sequence).

The gene calls are TRBV7-2 and TRBJ2-2, with a possible D match to TRBD1 (6 bases). V was cut by 5 bases and J by 4 bases, with 14 bases left in between. Germline V lookup: CDR1 SGHTA, CDR2 FQGNSA. There are 15 residues in the CDR3. This CDR3 reads CASSPGHPGTGELFF. The DNA for the CDR3 is TGTGCCAGCAGCCCGGGACACCCGGGCACCGGGGAGCTGTTTTTT.

Concerning this clone itself: Other DNA sequences from this sample encode an identical CDR3 as well. The chain is built from TRBV3-1 (or the pseudogene TRBV3-2) and TRBJ1-3, with D possibly being TRBD1 (6 bases). This CDR3 is 15 amino acids long. The germline V gene has CDR1 LGHDT and CDR2 YNNKEL (reference sequence). V lost 0 bases to trimming and J lost 1 base, with 7 bases between them. As DNA, the CDR3 is TGTGCCAGCAGCCAAGACAGGGGTTCTGGAAACACCATATATTTT. Protein: CASSQDRGSGNTIYF.

On this clone: The sample contains more than one DNA sequence encoding this CDR3. The genes are TRBV4-3 and TRBJ2-2; D is ambiguous. Trimming stripped 0 bases from V and 7 bases from J, with 6 bases between. This CDR3 is 13 amino acids long. Germline assignment: CDR1 LGHNA and CDR2 YSLEER. CDR3 coding DNA: TGCGCCAGCAGCCAAGACATCAGCGGGGAGCTGTTTTTT. This sequence encodes CASSQDISGELFF.

This clone was seen just once. The chain uses TRBV6-5 and TRBJ2-1; D is perhaps TRBD2 (6 bases). V lost 1 base, J lost 4 bases, and 8 bases lay in between. Per germline, CDR1 MNHEY and CDR2 SVGAGI. This CDR3 has 14 amino acids. This chain's CDR3 is CASSYYSGYNEQFF. CDR3 bases: TGTGCCAGCAGTTACTATAGCGGTTACAATGAGCAGTTCTTC.

This chain uses TRBV11-3 with TRBJ2-1; D is perhaps TRBD2 (5 bases). CDR3 size: 13 residues. CDR1 is SGHNT, CDR2 YENEEA, per germline. Trimming pared 5 bases from V and 2 bases from J, leaving 7 bases between. The chain's CDR3 is CASSGGTYNEQFF. The CDR3 bases are TGTGCCAGCAGCGGAGGAACCTACAATGAGCAGTTCTTC.

The chain uses TRBV7-2 and TRBJ1-2; 9 bases are shared with TRBD1. Losses at the gene ends were 5 bases for V and 7 bases for J; bases not matched to a gene: 8. Germline V gives CDR1 SGHTA, CDR2 FQGNSA. This CDR3 spans 14 amino acids. CDR3 bases: TGTGCCAGCAGCCCGGACAGGGGATCTGGTGGCTACACCTTC. Its protein product is CASSPDRGSGGYTF.

The chain has TRBV4-3 and TRBJ2-7; the match to TRBD2 covers 8 bases. Unmatched junction bases numbered 8, after V lost 1 base and J lost 6 bases. Germline lookup yields CDR1 LGHNA and CDR2 YSLEER. CDR3 length: 15 residues. CDR3 nucleotide sequence: TGCGCCAGCAGCCAAGCACCAGCGGGAGATAGCGAGCAGTACTTC. It is translated as CASSQAPAGDSEQYF.

V is TRBV5-1 and J is TRBJ2-3; 7 bases fit TRBD1. V shed 1 base, J shed 3 bases, and the junction held 2 bases outside the gene matches. The CDR3 has 14 amino acids. Germline values: CDR1 SGHRS, CDR2 YFSETQ. CDR3 loop: CASSLSGGTDTQYF. For the CDR3, the DNA is TGCGCCAGCAGCTTGTCAGGGGGAACAGATACGCAGTATTTT.

The chain is built from TRBV24-1 and TRBJ2-1; D remains ambiguous. The germline CDR1 and CDR2 sequences are KGHDR and SFDVKD. Trimming took off 3 bases at V and 2 bases at J, with 10 bases between the two ends. This CDR3 is 15 amino acids long. The CDR3 sequence is CATSDISPTYNEQFF. The CDR3 DNA reads TGTGCCACCAGTGATATAAGTCCAACCTACAATGAGCAGTTCTTC.

V is TRBV6-5 and J is TRBJ2-7; unclear D gene. There are 13 residues in the CDR3. Germline V lookup: CDR1 MNHEY, CDR2 SVGAGI. The V end was cut by 6 bases, the J end by 3 bases, with 12 bases between. CDR3: CASRSPLDYEQYF. The CDR3 DNA sequence: TGTGCCAGCAGGTCCCCCCTGGACTACGAGCAGTACTTC.

The chain uses TRBV5-4 and TRBJ2-7; weak D call: TRBD2 (7 bases). The V and J ends lost 4 bases and 6 bases respectively, with 20 bases between them. Germline V lookup: CDR1 SGHNT, CDR2 YYREEE (reference sequence). The CDR3 consists of 15 residues. In DNA, the CDR3 is TGTGCCAGCAGCCCAAAAAGGGAGGGGGTTCCCGAGCAGTACTTC. Amino acids: CASSPKREGVPEQYF.

The chain employs TRBV30 and TRBJ1-1, with D possibly TRBD1 on 5 matching bases. This CDR3 has 12 amino acids. CDR1 and CDR2 (germline): GTSNPN, SVGIG (reference sequence). V gave up 7 bases and J gave up 1 base, with 10 bases separating them. The DNA of the CDR3 is TGTGCCTACGGGGGGAGGAACACTGAAGCTTTCTTT. This sequence encodes CAYGGRNTEAFF.

This clone came up a few times. The genes are TRBV6-5 and TRBJ1-1, with D unresolved. The CDR3 is made up of 14 amino acids. The germline V gene has CDR1 MNHEY and CDR2 SVGAGI. Trimming removed 2 bases at V and 6 bases at J, with 13 bases between. The CDR3 region is CASSYNIGDPEAFF. In DNA form, the CDR3 reads TGTGCCAGCAGTTACAACATCGGTGATCCTGAAGCTTTCTTT.

In this sample, this clone turned up a few times. J is TRBJ2-2 and V is TRBV7-2; no reliable D call. V lost 2 bases and J lost 1, with 2 bases in between. The CDR3 covers 13 residues. In germline, CDR1 is SGHTA, CDR2 FQGNSA. DNA for the CDR3: TGTGCCAGCAGCTTATTGAACACCGGGGAGCTGTTTTTT. This gives the protein CASSLLNTGELFF.